This T cell receptor (beta chain) is from a study of blood T cell repertoires in COVID-19. Study at large: From the United States, Italy and Spain came samples of acute and convalescent COVID-19. Sample material is recorded as cDNA or gDNA derived from T cells, B-cell-depleted T cells, or PBMCs.

Authors' analysis steps: Reference gene primer amplification yielded estimated nucleated cell counts. This table comes from immunoSEQ multiplex PCR, and its TCRdb copy is limited to in-frame clones, with some not included. V, J and clone size reflect that table, while D and trimming were determined from the DNA. In the table there are 70,000 to 95,000 clones, over 85% of which are singletons. V shed 6 bases and J shed 6 bases, with 16 bases lying between them. Germline values: CDR1 MNHEY, CDR2 SMNVEV (reference sequence). This CDR3 is 14 amino acids long. The sequence was obtained from a man aged 50 to 59 with acute or convalescent COVID-19. V usage is TRBV27 and J usage is TRBJ2-3; perhaps TRBD2 as D (6 bases). The specimen was peripheral blood. The CDR3 loop is CASRTLRGFDTQYF. CDR3 in DNA: TGTGCCAGCAGGACTTTACGGGGGTTCGATACGCAGTATTTT.